These 16 T cell receptor beta chains came from one sample sequenced in a study of T-cell memory formation after mild COVID-19. TCRdb re-analysed the 5' RACE reads in MiXCR, keeping a single row per CDR3 protein. Among about 410,000 distinct CDR3 sequences listed, 20% to 30% were seen once. The sample was PBMCs or a T cell subset sorted from them (not recorded which). These receptor sequences come from an adult woman who had mild COVID-19 (a few samples of this study predate the infection). Cell type and time point are not known.

This clonotype was detected only a few times. The gene calls are TRBV12-3 or TRBV12-4 and TRBJ2-7; D may be TRBD1 (6 bases). Deletions cut 5 bases from V and 0 bases from J, with 20 bases between. The CDR3 covers 17 residues. CDR3 sequence: CASSPGGGEGLSYEQYF. The CDR3, as DNA: TGTGCCAGCAGTCCTGGTGGGGGCGAAGGTCTCTCCTACGAGCAGTACTTC.

This clonotype was recorded a few times. V gene TRBV2 combines with J gene TRBJ2-2; no clear D. Germline assignment: CDR1 SNHLY and CDR2 FYNNEI. The CDR3 is 15 residues long. Trimming left V 1 base short and J 3 bases short, with 9 bases between. The CDR3 loop reads CASSEESAYTGELFF. The CDR3 bases are TGTGCCAGCAGTGAAGAATCAGCTTACACCGGGGAGCTGTTTTTT.

J is TRBJ2-3 and V is TRBV20-1; D possibly matches TRBD1 or TRBD2 (7 bases each). The CDR3 is 12 amino acids. Trimming took off 5 bases at V and 3 bases at J, with 9 bases between the two ends. CDR1 is DFQATT and CDR2 is SNEGSKA in the germline V gene (reference sequence). In DNA, the CDR3 is TGCAGTGCTCAGGGGGGGACAGATACGCAGTATTTT. It is translated as CSAQGGTDTQYF.

This clonotype was counted between two and nine times. The gene calls are TRBV18 and TRBJ1-2; possible D gene TRBD1, 5 bases. CDR3 size: 15 residues. The germline V and J ends were trimmed by 6 bases and 5 bases, with 19 bases remaining between them. Germline V gives CDR1 KGHSH, CDR2 LQKENI. This chain's CDR3 is CASSPSPGGEYGYTF. The CDR3 nucleotides are TGTGCCAGCTCCCCCTCTCCCGGGGGGGAGTATGGCTACACCTTC.

The chain combines TRBV5-6 with TRBJ2-3; TRBD1 might be the D (5 bases). Per the germline V gene, CDR1 is SGHDT and CDR2 is YYEEEE. This CDR3 has 13 amino acids. V was pared by 0 bases and J by 7 bases, with 9 bases between. The CDR3 reads CASSLDYRNTQYF. CDR3 nucleotides: TGTGCCAGCAGCTTGGATTACAGGAATACGCAGTATTTT.

Only a few counts were recorded for this clonotype. The chain employs TRBV5-5 and TRBJ2-1; 9 positions match TRBD1. J was trimmed by 3 bases and V by 4 bases; bases with no gene match: 5. The CDR3 consists of 15 residues. Germline values: CDR1 SGHKS, CDR2 YYEKEE (reference sequence). The CDR3 bases are TGTGCCAGCAGCCCCGGGACAGGGATCTACAATGAGCAGTTCTTC. Its protein is CASSPGTGIYNEQFF.

V and J are TRBV6-2 or TRBV6-3 and TRBJ2-2; a weak D match, TRBD2 (6 bases). Trimming left V 2 bases short and J 5 bases short, with 6 bases between. Germline V lookup: CDR1 MNHEY, CDR2 SVGEGT. This CDR3 region has 13 residues. The CDR3 DNA is TGTGCCAGCAGTTACGGGAGGACCGGGGAGCTGTTTTTT. Translated: CASSYGRTGELFF.

The chain employs TRBV10-3 and TRBJ2-1, with TRBD2 matching 13 bases. The germline CDR1 and CDR2 sequences are ENHRY and SYGVKD. V lost 2 bases, J lost 0 bases, and 7 bases stayed unmatched. This CDR3 contains 19 residues. The CDR3 sequence: CAISEGLAGVWSSYNEQFF. DNA of the CDR3: TGTGCCATCAGTGAGGGACTAGCGGGAGTCTGGAGCTCCTACAATGAGCAGTTCTTC.

This clonotype was detected only a few times. J is TRBJ2-7 and V is TRBV12-3 or TRBV12-4, with TRBD1 matching over 7 bases. V lost 6 bases and J lost 6; bases outside the gene matches: 8. The CDR3 is 13 amino acids. The CDR3 region is CASSGPTGIEQYF. As DNA, the CDR3 is TGTGCCAGCAGCGGACCGACAGGGATCGAGCAGTACTTC.

A few counts support this clonotype. This sequence joins TRBV20-1 and TRBJ1-2; 10 bases match TRBD1. The CDR3 has 12 amino acids. CDR1 is DFQATT and CDR2 is SNEGSKA in the germline V gene (reference sequence). The trim removed 1 base at V and 7 bases at J, leaving 0 bases unmatched. The CDR3: CSARGQGAGYTF. DNA of the CDR3: TGCAGTGCTAGAGGACAGGGGGCTGGCTACACCTTC.

The chain links TRBV28 to TRBJ1-1; no firm D call. V dropped 3 bases and J dropped 3 bases, with 14 bases sitting between them. This CDR3 region has 15 residues. Germline loops: CDR1 MDHEN, CDR2 SYDVKM. This CDR3 is CASSLGEGGDTEAFF. CDR3 nucleotide sequence: TGTGCCAGCAGTTTGGGCGAAGGTGGGGACACTGAAGCTTTCTTT.

The sample holds a few counts of this clonotype. The chain links TRBV11-3 to TRBJ1-4; D is ambiguous. The germline CDR1 and CDR2 sequences are SGHNT and YENEEA. This CDR3 spans 13 amino acids. V was shortened by 1 base and J by 7 bases, with 7 bases between the two germline ends. The CDR3 loop reads CASSLGEIEKLFF. CDR3 nucleotides: TGTGCCAGCAGCTTAGGCGAGATTGAAAAACTGTTTTTT.

The V call is TRBV20-1, the J call TRBJ2-1, with 10 bases that match TRBD2. The V segment lost 1 base and the J segment 8 bases; nucleotides outside the gene matches: 2. The CDR3 consists of 13 residues. In germline, CDR1 is DFQATT, CDR2 SNEGSKA (reference sequence). DNA for the CDR3: TGCAGTGCTAGAGTAGCGGGGGGCGATGAGCAGTTCTTC. Protein product: CSARVAGGDEQFF.

The table lists this clonotype with a few counts. This chain connects TRBV5-1 to TRBJ2-3; perhaps TRBD1 as D (6 bases). The length of the CDR3 is 14 residues. Germline CDR1 SGHRS, CDR2 YFSETQ. Trimming left V 4 bases short and J 2 bases short, with 11 bases between. In DNA, the CDR3 is TGCGCCAGCAGCACTGGACAGCCCACAGATACGCAGTATTTT. It specifies CASSTGQPTDTQYF.

This clonotype has just a few counts. The chain couples TRBV5-1 to TRBJ2-3; 7 bases line up with TRBD1. The ends lost 0 bases at V and 0 bases at J; junction bases unmatched: 4. CDR3 size: 16 residues. Germline CDR1 is SGHRS and CDR2 is YFSETQ. CDR3 DNA sequence: TGCGCCAGCAGCTTGGGACAGGGTGGAAGCACAGATACGCAGTATTTT. It yields the protein CASSLGQGGSTDTQYF.

The chain carries TRBV20-1 and TRBJ1-6, with unresolved D. Between the trimmed V and J ends, which lost 4 bases and 1 base, there was a span of 11 bases. The CDR3 totals 15 residues. Germline V gene sequence: CDR1 DFQATT, CDR2 SNEGSKA (reference sequence). CDR3 sequence reads: CSAISGGSYNSPLHF. CDR3 coding DNA: TGCAGTGCTATCTCGGGAGGGTCCTATAATTCACCCCTCCACTTT.